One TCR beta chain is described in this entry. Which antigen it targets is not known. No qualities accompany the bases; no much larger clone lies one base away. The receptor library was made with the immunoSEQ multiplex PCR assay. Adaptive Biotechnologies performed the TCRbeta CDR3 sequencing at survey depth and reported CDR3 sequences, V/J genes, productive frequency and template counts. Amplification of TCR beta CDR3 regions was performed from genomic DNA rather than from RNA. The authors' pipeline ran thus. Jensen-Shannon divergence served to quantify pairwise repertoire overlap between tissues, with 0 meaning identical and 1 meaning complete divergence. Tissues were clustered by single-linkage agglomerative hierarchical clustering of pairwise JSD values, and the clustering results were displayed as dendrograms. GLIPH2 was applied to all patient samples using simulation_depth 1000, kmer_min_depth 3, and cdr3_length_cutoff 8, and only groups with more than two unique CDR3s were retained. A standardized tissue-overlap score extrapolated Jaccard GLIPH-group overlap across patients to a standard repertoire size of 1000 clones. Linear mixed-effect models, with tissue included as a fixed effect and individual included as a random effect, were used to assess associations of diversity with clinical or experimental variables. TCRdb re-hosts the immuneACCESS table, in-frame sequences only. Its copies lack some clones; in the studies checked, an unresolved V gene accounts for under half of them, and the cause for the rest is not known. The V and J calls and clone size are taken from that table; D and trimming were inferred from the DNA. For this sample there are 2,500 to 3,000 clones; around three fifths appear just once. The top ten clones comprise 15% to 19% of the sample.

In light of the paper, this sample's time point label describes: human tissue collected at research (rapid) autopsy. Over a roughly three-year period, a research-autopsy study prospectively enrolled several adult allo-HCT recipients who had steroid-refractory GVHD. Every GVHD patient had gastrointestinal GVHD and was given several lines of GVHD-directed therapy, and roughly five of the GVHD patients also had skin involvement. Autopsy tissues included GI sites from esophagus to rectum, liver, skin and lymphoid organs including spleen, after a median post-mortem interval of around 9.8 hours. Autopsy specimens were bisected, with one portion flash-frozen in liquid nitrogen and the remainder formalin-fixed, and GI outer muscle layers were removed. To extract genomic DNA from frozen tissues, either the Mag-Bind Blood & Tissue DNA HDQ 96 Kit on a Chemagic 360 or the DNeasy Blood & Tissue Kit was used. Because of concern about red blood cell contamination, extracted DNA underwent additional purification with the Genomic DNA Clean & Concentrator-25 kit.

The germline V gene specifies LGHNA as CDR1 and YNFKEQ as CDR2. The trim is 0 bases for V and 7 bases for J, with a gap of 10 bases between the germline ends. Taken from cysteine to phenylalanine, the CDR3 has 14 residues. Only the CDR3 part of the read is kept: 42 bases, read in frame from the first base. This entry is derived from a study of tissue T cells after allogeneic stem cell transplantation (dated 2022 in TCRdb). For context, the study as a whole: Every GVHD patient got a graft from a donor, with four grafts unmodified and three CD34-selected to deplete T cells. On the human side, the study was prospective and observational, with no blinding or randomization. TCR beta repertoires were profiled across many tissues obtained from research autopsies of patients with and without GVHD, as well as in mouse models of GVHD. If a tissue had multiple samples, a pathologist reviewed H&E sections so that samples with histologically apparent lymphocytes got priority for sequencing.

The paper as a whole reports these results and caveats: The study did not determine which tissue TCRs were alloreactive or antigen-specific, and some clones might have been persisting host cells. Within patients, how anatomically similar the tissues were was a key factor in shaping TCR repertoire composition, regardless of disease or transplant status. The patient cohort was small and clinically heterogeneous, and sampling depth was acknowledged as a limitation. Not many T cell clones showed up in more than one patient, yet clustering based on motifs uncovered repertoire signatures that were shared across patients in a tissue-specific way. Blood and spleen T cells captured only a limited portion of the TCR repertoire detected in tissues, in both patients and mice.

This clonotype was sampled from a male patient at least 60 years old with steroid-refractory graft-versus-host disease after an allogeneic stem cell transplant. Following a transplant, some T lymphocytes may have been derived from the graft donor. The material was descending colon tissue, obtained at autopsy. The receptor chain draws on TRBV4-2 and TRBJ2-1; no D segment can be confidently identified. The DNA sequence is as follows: TGTGCCAGCAGCCAAGATCCTATTGGGAATGAGCAGTTCTTC. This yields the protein CASSQDPIGNEQFF.